These 26 T cell receptor beta chains came from one sample sequenced in a study of regulatory T cells in long-lasting Graves disease. Time point reported: newly diagnosed GD, antithyroid drugs for less than 3 months. Preparation of the TCR library used RNA extracted from PBMCs. Combining iRepertoire HTBI primers with Arm-PCR of CDR3 regions, the authors built TCR beta libraries. TCRdb ran MiXCR on the multiplex PCR reads and lists one entry per CDR3 protein. The data show some 450,000 distinct CDR3 sequences, about a sixth seen once. The same sample was also used in a study of T cells in Graves' hyperthyroidism and ophthalmopathy.

The sequencing here drew on peripheral blood mononuclear cells (PBMCs), taken at new diagnosis, from a patient treated with antithyroid drugs. These receptor sequences come from a woman in her twenties or thirties with Graves disease.

This clonotype was recorded many times. V gene TRBV20-1 combines with J gene TRBJ2-3; TRBD1 aligns across 8 bases. After removal of 6 bases from V and 0 bases from J, the junction contained 5 bases not matched to a gene. There are 14 residues in the CDR3. Per the germline V gene, CDR1 is DFQATT and CDR2 is SNEGSKA (reference sequence). CDR3 residues: CSATDRASTDTQYF. CDR3 nucleotides: TGCAGTGCGACGGACAGGGCTAGCACAGATACGCAGTATTTT.

The chain employs TRBV29-1 and TRBJ2-1, with unresolved D. The CDR3 runs 11 residues. Germline CDR1 reads SQVTM; CDR2 reads ANQGSEA. V gave up 7 bases and J gave up 8 bases, with 12 bases separating them. The CDR3 here is CSGTLGHEQFF. Written as DNA, the CDR3 is TGCAGCGGGACCCTCGGGCATGAGCAGTTCTTC.

The chain carries TRBV7-9 and TRBJ2-2; D not resolved. The V gene's germline CDR1 is SEHNR and CDR2 FQNEAQ (reference sequence). The CDR3 consists of 13 residues. V was clipped by 2 bases and J by 6 bases, with 7 bases between them. In nucleotides, the CDR3 is TGTGCCAGCAGCTTATTGAAGGCCGGGGAGCTGTTTTTT. Its protein is CASSLLKAGELFF.

There are many counts of this clonotype. This sequence joins TRBV7-7 and TRBJ2-7, with D perhaps matching TRBD1 (6 bases). This CDR3 has 14 residues. V lost 1 base to trimming and J lost 9 bases, with 16 bases between them. The V gene's germline CDR1 is SSHAT and CDR2 FNYEAQ (reference sequence). The CDR3 DNA sequence: TGTGCCAGCAGCTTAGTCACAGGGTCTACGAGGCAGTACTTC. It yields the protein CASSLVTGSTRQYF.

This clonotype was picked up many times. V usage is TRBV7-9 and J usage is TRBJ2-3, with D unresolved. Germline V lookup: CDR1 SEHNR, CDR2 FQNEAQ (reference sequence). V was trimmed by 7 bases and J by 3 bases, leaving 5 bases between them. CDR3 length: 11 residues. The CDR3 loop is CASTRTDTQYF. In DNA, the CDR3 is TGTGCCAGCACTAGGACAGATACGCAGTATTTT.

This clonotype was detected many times. The chain links TRBV11-2 to TRBJ2-7, with D possibly being TRBD2 (5 bases). The V and J ends lost 3 bases and 3 bases respectively, with 18 bases between them. CDR1 is SGHAT, CDR2 FQNNGV, per germline. The length of the CDR3 is 16 residues. This chain's CDR3 is CASSFEGGSHYYEQYF. The CDR3, as DNA: TGTGCCAGCAGCTTTGAGGGTGGGTCGCACTACTACGAGCAGTACTTC.

This clonotype was seen more than once but under ten times. The chain is built from TRBV7-6 and TRBJ1-3, with a weak D call TRBD1 (5 bases). The CDR3 is made up of 15 amino acids. V was cut by 0 bases and J by 2 bases, with 8 bases left in between. CDR1 is SGHVS and CDR2 is FNYEAQ in the germline V gene. CDR3: CASSLAEGAGNTIYF. Here the CDR3 DNA reads TGTGCCAGCAGCTTAGCCGAAGGGGCTGGAAACACCATATATTTT.

This chain links TRBV11-1 with TRBJ2-3, with 7 bases that match TRBD2. V lost 4 bases to trimming and J lost 2 bases; unmatched junction nucleotides: 18. The CDR3 has 19 residues. Germline V gene sequence: CDR1 SGHAT, CDR2 FQDESV (reference sequence). CDR3 coding DNA: TGTGCCAGCAGCTCCCGTAGTCTAGCGGTACCAACTAACACAGATACGCAGTATTTT. This sequence encodes CASSSRSLAVPTNTDTQYF.

The J gene is TRBJ2-5, the V gene TRBV11-2, with 15 nucleotides matching TRBD2. The CDR3 spans 18 residues. V was clipped by 4 bases and J by 4 bases; unmatched bases: 10. Germline-derived CDR1 and CDR2 are SGHAT and FQNNGV. The CDR3 sequence is CASSYSGTSGRRGETQYF. The CDR3 DNA is TGTGCCAGCAGCTACTCCGGGACTAGCGGGAGGAGGGGAGAGACCCAGTACTTC.

This clonotype has only one observation. The J gene is TRBJ2-2, the V gene TRBV2; 11 nucleotides line up with TRBD2. The V segment lost 3 bases and the J segment 3 bases; nucleotides outside the gene matches: 15. The CDR3 loop spans 20 amino acids. Germline-derived CDR1 and CDR2 are SNHLY and FYNNEI. The CDR3 spells CASSDPIGLAGFLDTGELFF. CDR3 coding DNA: TGTGCCAGCAGTGATCCTATCGGACTAGCGGGTTTTCTCGACACCGGGGAGCTGTTTTTT. Supplemented by reference TRBV2 and TRBJ2-2, the full variable domain reads EPEVTQTPSHQVTQMGQEVILRCVPISNHLYFYWYRQILGQKVEFLVSFYNNEISEKSEIFDDQFSVERPDGSNFTLKIRSTKLEDSAMYFCASSDPIGLAGFLDTGELFFGEGSRLTVL.

At least ten counts were recorded for this clonotype. CDR3 residues: CASSPRGGEGPQHF. CDR3 bases: TGTGCCAGCAGCCCAAGAGGCGGCGAAGGACCCCAGCATTTT. The rearrangement joins TRBV7-9 to TRBJ1-5; no clear D gene. Germline CDR1 and CDR2: SEHNR and FQNEAQ (reference sequence). CDR3 length equals 14 residues. Trimming removed 5 bases from V and 10 bases from J, with 18 bases in between.

This clonotype appeared many times. This rearrangement joins TRBV9 to TRBJ1-5; D gene uncertain. Trimming took 0 bases from V and 2 from J, leaving 9 bases between them. Per the germline V gene, CDR1 is SGDLS and CDR2 is YYNGEE. The CDR3 spans 15 residues. The CDR3 sequence: CASSVGDGGNQPQHF. Here the CDR3 DNA reads TGTGCCAGCAGCGTAGGGGATGGGGGCAATCAGCCCCAGCATTTT.

This clonotype has a count of ten or more. The chain employs TRBV29-1 and TRBJ1-1; D may be TRBD1 (6 bases). The CDR3 runs to 15 residues. Germline V gene data show CDR1 as SQVTM and CDR2 as ANQGSEA. V shed 3 bases and J shed 0 bases, with 14 bases lying between them. Written as DNA, the CDR3 is TGCAGCGTTGATACGTCAGGGGTTATGAACACTGAAGCTTTCTTT. Translated: CSVDTSGVMNTEAFF.

This clonotype was detected many times. This chain connects TRBV7-2 to TRBJ2-1, with D possibly being TRBD1 or TRBD2 (6 bases each). Deletions cut 1 base from V and 1 base from J, with 14 bases between. This CDR3 is 17 amino acids long. Germline CDR1 reads SGHTA; CDR2 reads FQGNSA. The CDR3 DNA reads TGTGCCAGCAGCTTAGTAGGGGGGCCAGTTTCCTACAATGAGCAGTTCTTC. As protein: CASSLVGGPVSYNEQFF.

This clonotype was seen at least ten times. This chain uses TRBV12-3 or TRBV12-4 with TRBJ1-2; D perhaps matches TRBD1 (6 bases). V shed 6 bases and J shed 2 bases, with 25 bases lying between them. CDR3 size: 18 residues. CDR3 bases: TGTGCCAGCAGCCCAAAGGGGACTGGTCGACAGGCGAACTATGGCTACACCTTC. Translating gives CASSPKGTGRQANYGYTF.

The sample holds many counts of this clonotype. This sequence joins TRBV20-1 and TRBJ1-6, with D perhaps TRBD1 (6 bases). Germline V CDR1 and CDR2: DFQATT, SNEGSKA (reference sequence). Trimming took 3 bases from V and 9 from J, leaving 9 bases between them. The CDR3 totals 12 residues. The CDR3 protein is CSAREQGSPLHF. DNA of the CDR3: TGCAGTGCTAGGGAACAGGGTTCACCCCTCCACTTT.

This clonotype was counted many times. The rearrangement links TRBV5-1 to TRBJ2-7; 8 bases match TRBD1. The CDR3 is 16 residues long. V was clipped by 4 bases and J by 0 bases; unmatched bases: 9. Germline V gene sequence: CDR1 SGHRS, CDR2 YFSETQ. CDR3 nucleotide sequence: TGCGCCAGCAGCGCCAGGGACAGGACAACCTCCTACGAGCAGTACTTC. It encodes CASSARDRTTSYEQYF.

This clonotype was seen repeatedly, ten times or more. The rearrangement uses TRBV6-5 and TRBJ2-7; TRBD1 aligns across 7 bases. Per the germline V gene, CDR1 is MNHEY and CDR2 is SVGAGI. After removal of 1 base from V and 6 bases from J, the junction contained 21 bases not matched to a gene. This CDR3 spans 19 amino acids. The DNA of the CDR3 is TGTGCCAGCAGTTACTTTCGTGACAGGGTCTCTTCTCGCCAGACCGAGCAGTACTTC. Its translation is CASSYFRDRVSSRQTEQYF.

This clonotype turned up a few times. V is TRBV12-3 or TRBV12-4 and J is TRBJ1-4, with D hard to call. This CDR3 has 16 amino acids. V was trimmed by 5 bases and J by 0 bases, leaving 13 bases between them. Here the CDR3 DNA reads TGTGCCAGCAGTCGAGAAGGGTTCGCAACTAATGAAAAACTGTTTTTT. Protein sequence: CASSREGFATNEKLFF.

This clonotype appeared a few times. The J gene is TRBJ2-1, the V gene TRBV20-1; 11 bases align to TRBD2. CDR1 is DFQATT, CDR2 SNEGSKA, per germline (reference sequence). Germline trimming cut 4 bases from V and 2 bases from J; bases unmatched to any gene: 4. The CDR3 totals 15 residues. Written as DNA, the CDR3 is TGCAGTGCTAATAGCGGGAGGGCCCCCTACAATGAGCAGTTCTTC. Translation: CSANSGRAPYNEQFF.

At least ten counts were recorded for this clonotype. The gene calls are TRBV7-2 and TRBJ2-3; TRBD1 matches at 9 bases. CDR1 and CDR2 (germline): SGHTA, FQGNSA. This CDR3 is built from 16 residues. Trimming cost V 3 bases and J 2 bases; bases outside gene matches: 6. The CDR3 nucleotides are TGTGCCAGCAGCTTCAACAGGGGGCGTGACACAGATACGCAGTATTTT. It yields the protein CASSFNRGRDTDTQYF.

This clonotype appeared many times. The CDR3 bases are TGTGCCAGCTCACCAACTCAACCCCCCGGGGATACGCAGTATTTT. It translates to CASSPTQPPGDTQYF. The V gene is TRBV18, the J gene TRBJ2-3; D is undetermined. Germline CDR1 reads KGHSH; CDR2 reads LQKENI. The CDR3 has 15 amino acids. V lost 2 bases and J lost 6, with 15 bases in between.

This clonotype showed up many times. This chain connects TRBV20-1 to TRBJ2-3; D gene ambiguous. Germline V gene lookup returns CDR1 DFQATT and CDR2 SNEGSKA (reference sequence). V lost 3 bases and J 4 bases, leaving 11 bases between the germline ends. The CDR3 is 13 residues long. The CDR3 is CSASVRPADTQYF. The CDR3 DNA reads TGCAGTGCTAGTGTTAGACCCGCAGATACGCAGTATTTT.

This clonotype has ten or more counts. V gene TRBV28 combines with J gene TRBJ2-7; D possibly corresponds to TRBD2 (6 bases). Germline CDR1 is MDHEN and CDR2 is SYDVKM. With 5 bases removed from V and 0 bases from J, the gap between germline ends came to 14 bases. The CDR3 consists of 15 residues. The CDR3 reads CASSVRRVVSYEQYF. CDR3 coding DNA: TGTGCCAGCAGTGTCCGGAGGGTGGTCTCCTACGAGCAGTACTTC.

This clonotype occurred many times. In DNA form, the CDR3 reads TGTGCCAGCCTCGGACTAGCGGATTACGAGCAGTACTTC. This translates into CASLGLADYEQYF. The chain is built from TRBV27 and TRBJ2-7; 10 bases are shared with TRBD2. V was pared by 8 bases and J by 4 bases, with 5 bases of the junction left unmatched. Germline values: CDR1 MNHEY, CDR2 SMNVEV (reference sequence). The CDR3 runs 13 residues.

This clonotype was seen many times. The V and J genes are TRBV5-8 and TRBJ2-1; possible D gene TRBD1, 6 bases. The CDR3 covers 14 residues. Trimming pared 6 bases from V and 1 base from J, leaving 11 bases between. Germline CDR1 SGHTS, CDR2 YDEGEE. The CDR3 coding sequence is TGTGCCAGCATGGTCAGGGGATCCTACAATGAGCAGTTCTTC. Protein: CASMVRGSYNEQFF.